This TCR beta chain comes out of a study of blood T cell repertoires in COVID-19. As processed by the authors: Amplification from reference gene primers served as the basis for estimated nucleated cell counts. TCRdb's table, derived via immunoSEQ multiplex PCR, lists solely in-frame clones and lacks some. Clone size and the V and J calls come from that table; the DNA yielded D and trimming. The repertoire holds some 140,000 clones, with more than 75% as singletons. Trimming removed 3 bases from V and 1 base from J; junction bases left unmatched: 15. The CDR3 runs 18 residues. Looked up from germline, CDR1 is LNHNV and CDR2 is YYDKDF (reference sequence).

The V gene is TRBV15, the J gene TRBJ2-7; 7 bases map to TRBD1. Sequenced sample: peripheral blood. The clonotype was recovered from a man aged 50 to 60 with active COVID-19. The CDR3 coding sequence is TGTGCCACCAGCAGGGGGATGGATTTCCGGGACAGTTCCTACGAGCAGTACTTC. This encodes CATSRGMDFRDSSYEQYF.